The clone carrying this T cell receptor (beta chain) came up many times. The data are from a study of T cells after yellow fever vaccination. Regarding the study as a whole: Clonotype sharing between CD4 and CD8 compartments was small.

Via MiXCR, TCRdb re-called the 5' RACE reads, giving one row per CDR3 protein. Among about 85,000 distinct CDR3 sequences listed, about an eighth were seen once. This clonotype was sampled from a man in his late teens or twenties who received the YFV17D yellow fever vaccine. Specimen: CD8+ T cells not binding an NS4B(214-222) dextramer, sorted from PBMCs, collected approximately 22 days after the first yellow fever vaccination.

The CDR3 region is CASSEAFLKADKEETQYF. The DNA of the CDR3 is TGTGCCAGCAGTGAAGCGTTTTTGAAGGCCGACAAAGAAGAGACCCAGTACTTC. The J gene is TRBJ2-5, the V gene TRBV6-1; D call uncertain. The CDR3 has 18 residues. Germline assignment: CDR1 MNHNS and CDR2 SASEGT. V was clipped by 0 bases and J by 3 bases, with 20 bases between them.